The entry below describes one T cell receptor beta chain. V shed 4 bases and J 5 bases; nucleotides not matched to a gene: 9. CDR3 length: 16 amino acids. The germline V gene encodes CDR1 LGHDT and CDR2 YNNKEL (reference sequence). The data were taken from a study of response to subunit inactivated influenza vaccine. In TCRdb, the RT-PCR reads were re-called with MiXCR into one record per CDR3 protein. The table shows 450,000 to 500,000 distinct CDR3 sequences, with 10% to 11% occurring only once. The sample was PBMCs from blood, taken roughly 47 days after vaccination. The rearrangement uses TRBV3-1 and TRBJ2-1; 9 nucleotides align to TRBD2. The source of this sequence is a man in his fifties who received an inactivated influenza vaccine. The CDR3 spells CASSPLAGSEDNEQFF. The CDR3 nucleotides read TGTGCCAGCAGCCCCCTAGCGGGGTCCGAGGACAATGAGCAGTTCTTC.